These 21 T cell receptor beta chains came from one sample sequenced in a study of human T cells and chemical hapten exposure. TCRdb analysed the RACE reads with MiXCR anew, one entry per CDR3 protein. The sample lists 150,000 to 200,000 distinct CDR3 sequences, around 25% occurring once. Sample time point: patch test 3, about 24 weeks after DPC sensitization. Treatment denoted: therapeutic diphenylcyclopropenone sensitization with weekly scalp DPC. The sequenced sample was whole blood, obtained in connection with sensitization to the hapten diphenylcyclopropenone (DPC). The receptors shown here come from a woman in her thirties or forties with alopecia areata. Some clones in this sample may be carry-over from other donors' samples.

The CDR3 DNA reads TGTGCCAGCAGTTACTCTAGGAGGGACACTGAAGCTTTCTTT. It encodes CASSYSRRDTEAFF. This chain links TRBV6-5 with TRBJ1-1; D is uncertain. This CDR3 spans 14 amino acids. The germline V gene has CDR1 MNHEY and CDR2 SVGAGI. The V gene lost 0 bases and the J gene lost 3 bases, with 8 bases spanning the gap.

The V and J genes are TRBV28 and TRBJ1-5, with a weak D call TRBD1 (5 bases). V was cut by 2 bases and J by 4 bases, with 9 bases left in between. Germline V gives CDR1 MDHEN, CDR2 SYDVKM. This CDR3 region has 14 residues. The CDR3 region is CASSLTTENQPQHF. In DNA form, the CDR3 reads TGTGCCAGCAGTTTAACGACAGAGAATCAGCCCCAGCATTTT.

This clonotype was observed a handful of times. The chain uses TRBV2 and TRBJ1-2; the match to TRBD1 covers 10 bases. J gave up 0 bases and V 6 bases, and 7 bases lay outside the gene matches. This CDR3 has 16 residues. Germline CDR1 SNHLY, CDR2 FYNNEI. The CDR3 sequence: CASSAGTGASNYGYTF. In nucleotides, the CDR3 is TGTGCCAGCAGCGCCGGGACAGGGGCTTCTAACTATGGCTACACCTTC.

This clonotype was observed a few times. The rearrangement joins TRBV28 to TRBJ2-2, with TRBD1 identical over 7 bases. With 10 bases clipped from V and 5 bases from J, the junction kept 7 bases outside the gene matches. CDR3 size: 13 residues. Germline CDR1 is MDHEN and CDR2 is SYDVKM. CDR3 sequence reads: CATRDSGTGELFF. DNA for the CDR3: TGTGCCACCCGGGACAGCGGAACCGGGGAGCTGTTTTTT.

The chain is built from TRBV28 and TRBJ2-7; possibly TRBD2 for D (6 bases). Germline V gene data show CDR1 as MDHEN and CDR2 as SYDVKM. V was pared by 4 bases and J by 0 bases, with 13 bases between. This CDR3 has 15 amino acids. The CDR3 protein is CASSSGSGNSYEQYF. For the CDR3, the DNA is TGTGCCAGCAGTTCCGGTAGCGGTAACTCCTACGAGCAGTACTTC.

This clonotype turned up a few times. The chain employs TRBV28 and TRBJ2-5; a weak D match, TRBD2 (6 bases). The germline V and J ends were trimmed by 3 bases and 4 bases, with 12 bases remaining between them. The CDR3 contains 14 residues. Germline V gene sequence: CDR1 MDHEN, CDR2 SYDVKM. The CDR3 region is CASSLSGRRETQYF. The CDR3 DNA reads TGTGCCAGCAGTTTGTCAGGGAGGAGAGAGACCCAGTACTTC.

This clonotype was observed a handful of times. This chain uses TRBV7-6 with TRBJ2-2, with 9 bases matching TRBD1. Trimming at V came to 5 bases and at J to 6 bases, leaving 4 bases not matched to a gene. Germline CDR1 SGHVS, CDR2 FNYEAQ. This CDR3 contains 14 residues. CDR3 DNA sequence: TGTGCCAGCAGCACCCGGACAGGGGCCGGGGAGCTGTTTTTT. Translation: CASSTRTGAGELFF.

This sequence joins TRBV5-5 and TRBJ2-3; 11 bases line up with TRBD2. This CDR3 spans 18 amino acids. The V segment lost 2 bases and the J segment 3 bases; nucleotides outside the gene matches: 11. The germline gives CDR1 SGHKS, CDR2 YYEKEE (reference sequence). CDR3 DNA sequence: TGTGCCAGCAGCTTAACAAAAGCCGGGACTAGCGGTACAGATACGCAGTATTTT. It specifies CASSLTKAGTSGTDTQYF.

This clonotype showed up just a few times. This chain uses TRBV7-9 with TRBJ2-7, with no clear D. Germline V gene sequence: CDR1 SEHNR, CDR2 FQNEAQ (reference sequence). Trimming pared 3 bases from V and 5 bases from J, leaving 8 bases between. The CDR3 totals 12 residues. For the CDR3, the DNA is TGTGCCAGCAGCTTCCTCCGGGACGAGCAGTACTTC. This codes for CASSFLRDEQYF.

This clonotype was picked up a small number of times. The chain combines TRBV5-4 with TRBJ2-5; a possible D gene is TRBD1 (6 bases). CDR3 size: 14 residues. The germline V and J ends were trimmed by 3 bases and 4 bases, with 13 bases remaining between them. CDR1 SGHNT and CDR2 YYREEE come from the germline V gene (reference sequence). The CDR3 coding sequence is TGTGCCAGCAGCTGGCGGACAGTTGGAGAGACCCAGTACTTC. This encodes CASSWRTVGETQYF.

This clonotype came up a few times. The chain uses TRBV6-5 and TRBJ1-1; D perhaps matches TRBD1 (6 bases). Germline V gene lookup returns CDR1 MNHEY and CDR2 SVGAGI. The V and J ends lost 6 bases and 8 bases respectively, with 13 bases between them. This CDR3 region has 12 residues. The CDR3 sequence: CASSKETGEAFF. In DNA, the CDR3 is TGTGCCAGCAGCAAAGAAACAGGGGAAGCTTTCTTT.

The chain has TRBV6-6 and TRBJ2-7; 8 bases line up with TRBD1. The germline V gene has CDR1 MNHNY and CDR2 SVGAGI (reference sequence). The V and J ends lost 6 bases and 3 bases, in that order; junction bases with no gene match: 10. The CDR3 has 15 residues. The DNA of the CDR3 is TGTGCCAGCAGATCAACAGACAGGGGTTACTACGAGCAGTACTTC. Its translation is CASRSTDRGYYEQYF.

V gene TRBV20-1 combines with J gene TRBJ2-7; D is possibly TRBD2 (6 bases). This CDR3 has 15 residues. Germline V gene data show CDR1 as DFQATT and CDR2 as SNEGSKA (reference sequence). The ends were cut back, 3 bases at V and 3 bases at J, with 18 bases in the middle. The chain's CDR3 is CSASPRTGGYYEQYF. Here the CDR3 DNA reads TGCAGTGCTAGTCCCAGGACTGGGGGGTACTACGAGCAGTACTTC.

This clonotype was seen only a few times. The genes are TRBV24-1 and TRBJ1-1, with D possibly being TRBD1 (5 bases). This CDR3 spans 16 amino acids. V lost 2 bases to trimming and J lost 4 bases, with 16 bases between them. Germline V lookup: CDR1 KGHDR, CDR2 SFDVKD. CDR3 nucleotide sequence: TGTGCCACCAGTGATTCCTCCGGGGCGGAGAGCACTGAAGCTTTCTTT. Residues: CATSDSSGAESTEAFF.

The chain links TRBV27 to TRBJ2-7; D remains ambiguous. CDR3 length: 14 amino acids. V dropped 3 bases and J dropped 0 bases, with 9 bases sitting between them. Looked up from germline, CDR1 is MNHEY and CDR2 is SMNVEV (reference sequence). The CDR3: CASSLSSSSYEQYF. Written as DNA, the CDR3 is TGTGCCAGCAGTTTGTCCTCGAGCTCCTACGAGCAGTACTTC.

V and J are TRBV20-1 and TRBJ2-7; tentative D call: TRBD2 (6 bases). The CDR3 has 14 amino acids. Germline CDR1 and CDR2: DFQATT and SNEGSKA (reference sequence). Trimming cost V 0 bases and J 2 bases, with 11 bases left between them. The chain's CDR3 is CSAREASATYEQYF. DNA for the CDR3: TGCAGTGCTAGAGAGGCTAGCGCGACCTACGAGCAGTACTTC.

The rearrangement uses TRBV29-1 and TRBJ1-1; no clear D gene. CDR1 SQVTM and CDR2 ANQGSEA come from the germline V gene. The CDR3 consists of 14 residues. The V end was cut by 4 bases, the J end by 0 bases, with 12 bases between. In nucleotides, the CDR3 is TGCAGCGTTGTTAGACGGAGCATGAACACTGAAGCTTTCTTT. Residues: CSVVRRSMNTEAFF.

V usage is TRBV7-6 and J usage is TRBJ2-1, with TRBD2 matching 9 bases. This CDR3 has 16 residues. CDR1 and CDR2 from the germline V gene are SGHVS and FNYEAQ. The junction had 7 bases not matched to a gene; V was cut back by 5 bases and J by 2 bases. CDR3 nucleotides: TGTGCCAGCAGCCGCATGTCTAGCGGGACCTACAATGAGCAGTTCTTC. Translating gives CASSRMSSGTYNEQFF.

The rearrangement uses TRBV3-1 and TRBJ2-7; D is perhaps TRBD1 (5 bases). The CDR3 has 15 residues. Trimming pared 1 base from V and 0 bases from J, leaving 10 bases between. CDR1 and CDR2 (germline): LGHDT, YNNKEL (reference sequence). The CDR3 protein is CASSQGNRFSYEQYF. In DNA form, the CDR3 reads TGTGCCAGCAGCCAAGGTAACAGGTTCTCCTACGAGCAGTACTTC.

The rearrangement joins TRBV6-1 to TRBJ2-6, with D possibly matching TRBD2 (5 bases). The CDR3 has 14 residues. Germline values: CDR1 MNHNS, CDR2 SASEGT. Trimming pared 3 bases from V and 12 bases from J, leaving 15 bases between. The CDR3 sequence is CASSEMTAEGVLTF. DNA for the CDR3: TGTGCCAGCAGTGAGATGACCGCCGAGGGCGTCCTGACTTTC.

In its sample, this clonotype was seen a few times. The chain has TRBV4-3 and TRBJ1-1; D is uncertain. Trimming pared 0 bases from V and 1 base from J, leaving 6 bases between. CDR3 length equals 14 residues. Germline CDR1 reads LGHNA; CDR2 reads YSLEER. The CDR3 nucleotides are TGCGCCAGCAGCCAAGAACCGGGGAACACTGAAGCTTTCTTT. It translates to CASSQEPGNTEAFF.